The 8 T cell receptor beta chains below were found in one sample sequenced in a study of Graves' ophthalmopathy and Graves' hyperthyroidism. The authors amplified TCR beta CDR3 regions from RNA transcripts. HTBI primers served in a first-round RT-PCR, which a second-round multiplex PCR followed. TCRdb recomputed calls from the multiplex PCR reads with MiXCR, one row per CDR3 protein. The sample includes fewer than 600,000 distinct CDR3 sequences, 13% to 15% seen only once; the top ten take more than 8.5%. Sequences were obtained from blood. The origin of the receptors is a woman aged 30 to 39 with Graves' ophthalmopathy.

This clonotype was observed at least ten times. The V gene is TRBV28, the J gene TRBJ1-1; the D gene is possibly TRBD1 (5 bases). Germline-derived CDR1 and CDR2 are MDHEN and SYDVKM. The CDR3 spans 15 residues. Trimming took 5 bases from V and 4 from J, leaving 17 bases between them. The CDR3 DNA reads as TGTGCCAGCAGTCCCGCTGTGGGGGTAGTCACTGAAGCTTTCTTT. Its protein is CASSPAVGVVTEAFF.

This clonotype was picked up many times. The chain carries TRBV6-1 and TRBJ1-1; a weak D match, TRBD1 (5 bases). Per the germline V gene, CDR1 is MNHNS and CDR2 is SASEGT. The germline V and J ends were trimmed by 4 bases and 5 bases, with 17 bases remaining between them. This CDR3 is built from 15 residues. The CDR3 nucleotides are TGTGCCAGCAGTGCTATAAACTCGGGGGGGACTGAAGCTTTCTTT. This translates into CASSAINSGGTEAFF.

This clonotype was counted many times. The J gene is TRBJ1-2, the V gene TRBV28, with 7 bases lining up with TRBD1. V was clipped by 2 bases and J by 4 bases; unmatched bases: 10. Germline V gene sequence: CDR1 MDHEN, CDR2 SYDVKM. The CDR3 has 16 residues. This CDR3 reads CASSLNPGQRIYGYTF. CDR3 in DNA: TGTGCCAGCAGTTTAAATCCGGGACAGAGAATCTATGGCTACACCTTC.

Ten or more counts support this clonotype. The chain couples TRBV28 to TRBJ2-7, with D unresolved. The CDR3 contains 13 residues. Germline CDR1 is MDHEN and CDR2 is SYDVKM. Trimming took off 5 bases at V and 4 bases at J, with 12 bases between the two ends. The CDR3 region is CASSPPFIYEQYF. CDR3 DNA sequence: TGTGCCAGCAGTCCCCCCTTTATTTACGAGCAGTACTTC. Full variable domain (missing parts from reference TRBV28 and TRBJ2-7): DVKVTQSSRYLVKRTGEKVFLECVQDMDHENMFWYRQDPGLGLRLIYFSYDVKMKEKGDIPEGYSVSREKKERFSLILESASTNQTSMYLCASSPPFIYEQYFGPGTRLTVT.

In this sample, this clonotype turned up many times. CDR3: CASSRRFQETQYF. For the CDR3, the DNA is TGTGCCAGCAGTCGACGGTTCCAAGAGACCCAGTACTTC. V and J are TRBV6-5 and TRBJ2-5; no clear D. Germline CDR1 reads MNHEY; CDR2 reads SVGAGI. The CDR3 extends over 13 amino acids. V was shortened by 5 bases and J by 1 base, with 8 bases between the two germline ends.

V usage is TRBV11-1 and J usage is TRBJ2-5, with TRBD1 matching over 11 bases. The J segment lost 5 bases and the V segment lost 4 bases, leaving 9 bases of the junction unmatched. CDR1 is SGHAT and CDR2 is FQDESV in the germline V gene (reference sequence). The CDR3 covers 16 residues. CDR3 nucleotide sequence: TGTGCCAGCAGCTGGAGCGGGACAGGGGGTATGGAGACCCAGTACTTC. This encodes CASSWSGTGGMETQYF.

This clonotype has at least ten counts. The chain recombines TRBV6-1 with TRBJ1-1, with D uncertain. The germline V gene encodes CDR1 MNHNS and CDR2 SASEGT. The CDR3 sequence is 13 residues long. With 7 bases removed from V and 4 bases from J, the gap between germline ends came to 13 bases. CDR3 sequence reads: CASIPSRSTEAFF. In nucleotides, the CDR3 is TGTGCCAGCATTCCTTCCAGGAGCACTGAAGCTTTCTTT.

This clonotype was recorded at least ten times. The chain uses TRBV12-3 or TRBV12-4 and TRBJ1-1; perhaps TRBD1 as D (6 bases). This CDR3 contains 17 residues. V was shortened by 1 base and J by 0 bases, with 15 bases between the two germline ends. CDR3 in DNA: TGTGCCAGCAGTTTAGAGTTTTCCTCAGGGGTGAACACTGAAGCTTTCTTT. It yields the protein CASSLEFSSGVNTEAFF.